The text below deals with one TCR beta chain. The CDR3 is 17 amino acids. The ends were cut back, 3 bases at V and 3 bases at J, with 19 bases in the middle. Germline loops: CDR1 SEHNR, CDR2 FQNEAQ (reference sequence). This specimen belongs to a study of blood T cell repertoires in COVID-19. Overall study context: Donors in the United States, Italy and Spain gave samples during acute or convalescent COVID-19. T cells, B-cell-depleted T cells, or PBMCs provided the cDNA or gDNA that served as material.

Original processing notes: Reference gene primer amplification gave nucleated cell count estimates. This table comes from immunoSEQ multiplex PCR, and its TCRdb copy is limited to in-frame clones, with some not included. V and J calls and clone size come straight from that table; D and trimming were deduced from the DNA. The profile shows 150,000 to 200,000 clones, over 80% of them singletons. This sequence joins TRBV7-9 and TRBJ2-3; D call uncertain. This sequence was found in a woman in her forties or fifties with acute or convalescent COVID-19. The sequencing sample was made of peripheral blood. The CDR3 protein is CASSFERQVLSTDTQYF. CDR3 DNA: TGTGCCAGCAGCTTCGAAAGGCAGGTCCTATCTACAGATACGCAGTATTTT.